A single sample gave rise to the 32 T cell receptor beta chains below, sequenced in a study of Ad26.COV2.S vaccination and SARS-CoV-2 variants (dated by TCRdb to about 2021). According to the study, the label for this sample's treatment or condition signals: about 20 received Ad26.COV2.S at low or high dose, single or two shots; 5 received placebo; per-sample allocation not given. For vaccine and placebo recipients, the sequenced repertoires came from samples collected on day 63 after the first injection. Receptor libraries were prepared by the immunoSEQ multiplex PCR assay. TCRdb stores this immuneACCESS table with in-frame sequences only. Part of the clones is absent; in the studies checked, under half of the shortfall reflects unresolved V genes, and no reason is known for the rest. This sample comprises about 480,000 clones, around 90% of them detected only once. The leading ten clones occupy roughly 13% of the sample.

The sequenced sample was peripheral blood, obtained in a trial of Ad26.COV2.S vaccine versus placebo. The receptors originated from a person between 18 and 59 years old who received the Ad26.COV2.S COVID-19 vaccine or a placebo.

The chain recombines TRBV29-1 with TRBJ2-7; 9 bases match TRBD1. The germline V gene encodes CDR1 SQVTM and CDR2 ANQGSEA. V was pared by 6 bases and J by 0 bases, with 3 bases of the junction left unmatched. CDR3 length: 13 residues. CDR3 sequence: CSVRDRDSYEQYF. The CDR3 bases are TGCAGCGTCCGGGACAGGGACTCCTACGAGCAGTACTTC.

CDR3 region: CASSLGWGQFF. CDR3 DNA: TGTGCCAGCAGCCTGGGGTGGGGGCAGTTCTTC. The chain recombines TRBV28 with TRBJ2-1; D remains ambiguous. The CDR3 totals 11 residues. Germline V gene sequence: CDR1 MDHEN, CDR2 SYDVKM. Trimming stripped 6 bases from V and 12 bases from J, with 12 bases between.

This clone was seen just once. This chain connects TRBV19 to TRBJ2-2; TRBD1 matches 9 bases. This CDR3 is 17 amino acids long. The V gene end was trimmed by 4 bases and the J gene end by 3 bases; junction bases not matched to a gene: 9. The germline gives CDR1 LNHDA, CDR2 SQIVND (reference sequence). CDR3 sequence reads: CASSTPGQGRDTGELFF. The CDR3 DNA reads TGTGCCAGTAGTACCCCCGGACAGGGGAGGGACACCGGGGAGCTGTTTTTT.

The rearrangement joins TRBV3-1 (or the pseudogene TRBV3-2) to TRBJ1-5; no reliable D call. Trimming took 1 base from V and 7 from J, leaving 11 bases between them. The CDR3 contains 14 residues. CDR1 is LGHDT, CDR2 YNNKEL, per germline (reference sequence). The CDR3 DNA is TGTGCCAGCAGCCAAGGACTAGGGAACCAGCCCCAGCATTTT. Its protein product is CASSQGLGNQPQHF.

The chain has TRBV29-1 and TRBJ2-7; the match to TRBD2 covers 7 bases. The V and J ends lost 3 bases and 4 bases, in that order; junction bases with no gene match: 6. The CDR3 covers 13 residues. CDR1 SQVTM and CDR2 ANQGSEA come from the germline V gene. The CDR3 spells CSVEAGDRYEQYF. In DNA, the CDR3 is TGCAGCGTTGAGGCGGGAGATCGGTACGAGCAGTACTTC.

The chain has TRBV2 and TRBJ2-7; D gene unclear. Trimming stripped 4 bases from V and 2 bases from J, with 3 bases between. CDR1 and CDR2 (germline): SNHLY, FYNNEI. This CDR3 has 11 amino acids. CDR3 sequence reads: CASSAAYEQYF. The CDR3 DNA follows: TGTGCCAGCAGTGCAGCCTACGAGCAGTACTTC.

The rearrangement uses TRBV5-1 and TRBJ1-1, with D tentatively TRBD1 (5 bases). There are 16 residues in the CDR3. The V gene lost 3 bases and the J gene lost 0 bases, with 15 bases spanning the gap. Germline CDR1 reads SGHRS; CDR2 reads YFSETQ. The CDR3 DNA reads as TGCGCCAGCAGCTGGCGATCCGGGACGGTGAACACTGAAGCTTTCTTT. Translation gives CASSWRSGTVNTEAFF.

The V gene is TRBV6-2 or TRBV6-3, the J gene TRBJ2-3; D may be TRBD1 or TRBD2 (5 bases each). CDR1 MNHEY and CDR2 SVGEGT come from the germline V gene. Trimming took 2 bases from V and 6 from J, leaving 6 bases between them. CDR3 length: 12 amino acids. The CDR3, as DNA: TGTGCCAGCAGTTACGAGGGGGATACGCAGTATTTT. Encoded protein: CASSYEGDTQYF.

This clone has just a few counts. The chain couples TRBV6-5 to TRBJ1-1; TRBD1 might be the D (5 bases). Trimming stripped 0 bases from V and 7 bases from J, with 12 bases between. Germline CDR1 reads MNHEY; CDR2 reads SVGAGI. This CDR3 is built from 14 residues. Here the CDR3 DNA reads TGTGCCAGCAGTTACTCGCTACTGGGGGGTGAAGCTTTCTTT. It translates to CASSYSLLGGEAFF.

The CDR3 region has the DNA TGTGCCTGGAGGGGGACAGGGAGGCAGGCTGAAGCTTTCTTT. Its translation is CAWRGTGRQAEAFF. The chain uses TRBV30 and TRBJ1-1; 9 nucleotides align to TRBD1. Trimming removed 3 bases from V and 6 bases from J; junction bases left unmatched: 8. The CDR3 runs to 14 residues. CDR1 is GTSNPN and CDR2 is SVGIG in the germline V gene (reference sequence).

V usage is TRBV24-1 and J usage is TRBJ2-1; tentative D call: TRBD1 (5 bases). The V end lost 3 bases, the J end lost 3 bases, and 11 bases lay between the germline ends. Germline-derived CDR1 and CDR2 are KGHDR and SFDVKD. The CDR3 is 15 amino acids. The CDR3 DNA reads as TGTGCCACCAGTGATGAAGACAGATTCTACAATGAGCAGTTCTTC. Translation gives CATSDEDRFYNEQFF.

The genes are TRBV6-2 or TRBV6-3 and TRBJ1-2, with unresolved D. From germline, CDR1 is MNHEY and CDR2 SVGEGT. The V gene lost 5 bases and the J gene lost 8 bases, with 15 bases spanning the gap. The CDR3 is 13 amino acids. CDR3 protein: CASSDKPRVGYTF. As DNA, the CDR3 is TGTGCCAGCAGTGACAAACCGAGAGTGGGCTACACCTTC.

The chain employs TRBV6-1 and TRBJ2-1; no firm D call. The germline CDR1 and CDR2 sequences are MNHNS and SASEGT. Trimming removed 0 bases at V and 8 bases at J, with 17 bases between. There are 16 residues in the CDR3. The CDR3: CASSEALLSREDEQFF. DNA for the CDR3: TGTGCCAGCAGTGAAGCGCTTCTGAGCCGCGAGGATGAGCAGTTCTTC.

This chain uses TRBV7-3 with TRBJ2-2; D gene unclear. Trimming took 0 bases from V and 6 from J, leaving 8 bases between them. This CDR3 comprises 14 residues. The V gene's germline CDR1 is SGHTA and CDR2 FQGTGA. The CDR3 reads CASSLTAAPGELFF. The CDR3 region has the DNA TGTGCCAGCAGCTTAACAGCCGCCCCCGGGGAGCTGTTTTTT. The variable domain in full, completed from reference TRBV7-3 and TRBJ2-2, reads GAGVSQTPSNKVTEKGKYVELRCDPISGHTALYWYRQSLGQGPEFLIYFQGTGAADDSGLPNDRFFAVRPEGSVSTLKIQRTERGDSAVYLCASSLTAAPGELFFGEGSRLTVL.

The V call is TRBV27, the J call TRBJ1-5; no definite D call. V lost 5 bases to trimming and J lost 2 bases, with 16 bases between them. This CDR3 is 16 amino acids long. Per germline, CDR1 MNHEY and CDR2 SMNVEV (reference sequence). CDR3 amino acids: CASSGTPGGGNQPQHF. The CDR3 bases are TGTGCCAGCAGTGGCACACCCGGCGGCGGCAATCAGCCCCAGCATTTT.

CDR3 sequence (DNA): TGTGCCAGCCGTGACCAACGACAGGGATTTAACTATGGCTACACCTTC. The encoded protein is CASRDQRQGFNYGYTF. The chain joins TRBV19 to TRBJ1-2; 7 bases align to TRBD1. With V trimmed by 9 bases and J by 1 base, 14 bases remained unmatched. CDR1 and CDR2 (germline): LNHDA, SQIVND (reference sequence). The CDR3 runs 16 residues.

J is TRBJ2-7 and V is TRBV6-6; TRBD2 aligns across 10 bases. V trimming: 4 bases; J trimming: 4 bases; junction bases outside the gene matches: 10. The CDR3 covers 16 residues. Germline loops: CDR1 MNHNY, CDR2 SVGAGI (reference sequence). The CDR3 nucleotides are TGTGCCAGCAGTTCCATCCCGGGACTAGCGATGTACGAGCAGTACTTC. It specifies CASSSIPGLAMYEQYF.

This chain joins TRBV28 and TRBJ2-2; possible D gene TRBD1, 5 bases. Trimming left V 10 bases short and J 1 base short, with 16 bases between. Germline V gives CDR1 MDHEN, CDR2 SYDVKM. CDR3 length: 15 amino acids. CDR3 loop: CATRFRELNTGELFF. The DNA of the CDR3 is TGTGCCACCAGGTTCAGGGAATTGAACACCGGGGAGCTGTTTTTT.

The chain combines TRBV6-5 with TRBJ1-4, with unresolved D. The CDR3 extends over 14 amino acids. The germline CDR1 and CDR2 sequences are MNHEY and SVGAGI. Trimming removed 6 bases from V and 5 bases from J, with 13 bases in between. As DNA, the CDR3 is TGTGCCAGCAGCCAAGGGTCTTGGAATGAAAAACTGTTTTTT. As protein: CASSQGSWNEKLFF.

The V gene is TRBV6-2 or TRBV6-3, the J gene TRBJ2-5, with D uncertain. Trimming removed 6 bases from V and 3 bases from J, with 5 bases in between. The germline CDR1 and CDR2 sequences are MNHEY and SVGEGT. The CDR3 sequence is 11 residues long. The CDR3 is CASSEKETQYF. The DNA for the CDR3 is TGTGCCAGCAGCGAAAAAGAGACCCAGTACTTC.

This clone was recorded once. The chain recombines TRBV28 with TRBJ2-2; no firm D call. Germline V lookup: CDR1 MDHEN, CDR2 SYDVKM. V lost 3 bases and J lost 7, with 9 bases in between. The CDR3 contains 13 residues. The CDR3 region has the DNA TGTGCCAGCAGTTTCCGCGGAGTCGGGGAGCTGTTTTTT. Its translation: CASSFRGVGELFF. The whole variable domain, remainder taken from reference TRBV28 and TRBJ2-2, is DVKVTQSSRYLVKRTGEKVFLECVQDMDHENMFWYRQDPGLGLRLIYFSYDVKMKEKGDIPEGYSVSREKKERFSLILESASTNQTSMYLCASSFRGVGELFFGEGSRLTVL.

This sequence joins TRBV24-1 and TRBJ2-5; 7 positions match TRBD2. Germline V lookup: CDR1 KGHDR, CDR2 SFDVKD. The V and J ends lost 1 base and 1 base, in that order; junction bases with no gene match: 2. The CDR3 runs 15 residues. CDR3 in amino acids: CATSDFGGSQETQYF. Written as DNA, the CDR3 is TGTGCCACCAGTGATTTCGGCGGGAGCCAAGAGACCCAGTACTTC.

The chain is built from TRBV5-4 and TRBJ1-5; D gene ambiguous. V was cut by 0 bases and J by 7 bases, with 8 bases left in between. The V gene's germline CDR1 is SGHNT and CDR2 YYREEE (reference sequence). The CDR3 loop spans 13 amino acids. The DNA for the CDR3 is TGTGCCAGCAGCTTGGAAGGGCTGCAGCCCCAGCATTTT. Its translation: CASSLEGLQPQHF.

This clone was recorded a few times. This specimen includes other DNA sequences encoding the same CDR3. The V call is TRBV6-5, the J call TRBJ1-2; D gene unclear. The CDR3 length is 14 residues. The V and J ends lost 5 bases and 0 bases respectively, with 10 bases between them. The germline V gene encodes CDR1 MNHEY and CDR2 SVGAGI. CDR3 sequence: CASSPGQANYGYTF. CDR3 in DNA: TGTGCCAGCAGTCCCGGGCAGGCTAACTATGGCTACACCTTC.

The chain links TRBV5-5 to TRBJ1-4; D is possibly TRBD1 (5 bases). The CDR3 totals 15 residues. Germline V CDR1 and CDR2: SGHKS, YYEKEE (reference sequence). V was clipped by 4 bases and J by 4 bases, with 14 bases between them. The CDR3: CASSLAAGGNEKLFF. CDR3 in DNA: TGTGCCAGCAGCCTTGCGGCGGGGGGTAATGAAAAACTGTTTTTT.

The chain links TRBV9 to TRBJ2-3, with 12 bases aligning to TRBD2. The germline V gene has CDR1 SGDLS and CDR2 YYNGEE. The CDR3 loop spans 15 amino acids. The V and J ends lost 4 bases and 6 bases, in that order; junction bases with no gene match: 6. Written as DNA, the CDR3 is TGTGCCAGCAGCTCTAGCGGGAGGGCTGGGGATACGCAGTATTTT. It encodes CASSSSGRAGDTQYF.

This chain links TRBV25-1 with TRBJ2-1; a possible D gene is TRBD2 (5 bases). This CDR3 region has 13 residues. Per the germline V gene, CDR1 is MGHDK and CDR2 is SYGVNS. The V gene lost 1 base and the J gene lost 8 bases, with 9 bases spanning the gap. This CDR3 reads CASSEWGADEQFF. In DNA form, the CDR3 reads TGTGCCAGCAGTGAATGGGGAGCTGATGAGCAGTTCTTC.

The rearrangement joins TRBV15 to TRBJ1-4; possibly TRBD1 for D (5 bases). V shed 0 bases and J shed 5 bases, with 13 bases lying between them. Germline CDR1 and CDR2: LNHNV and YYDKDF (reference sequence). This CDR3 is built from 16 residues. In DNA form, the CDR3 reads TGTGCCACCAGCAGAGATTGGGGGGAGGGGAATGAAAAACTGTTTTTT. Amino acid sequence: CATSRDWGEGNEKLFF.

This CDR3 reads CASSYWHPQPQHF. The CDR3 DNA reads TGTGCCAGCAGTTACTGGCACCCACAGCCCCAGCATTTT. The V gene is TRBV6-2 or TRBV6-3, the J gene TRBJ1-5; no definite D call. CDR1 is MNHEY, CDR2 SVGEGT, per germline. V dropped 1 base and J dropped 7 bases, with 8 bases sitting between them. CDR3 size: 13 residues.

This clone has only one observation. The chain couples TRBV5-1 to TRBJ2-7; 7 bases fit TRBD2. CDR3 length equals 13 residues. Looked up from germline, CDR1 is SGHRS and CDR2 is YFSETQ. The trim removed 2 bases at V and 3 bases at J, leaving 2 bases unmatched. As DNA, the CDR3 is TGCGCCAGCAGCTTTGGGACTAACTACGAGCAGTACTTC. Its translation: CASSFGTNYEQYF.

A few counts support this clone. Different DNA sequences within this sample yield the same CDR3. The chain uses TRBV9 and TRBJ1-6; 10 positions match TRBD1. The CDR3 is 15 amino acids. Looked up from germline, CDR1 is SGDLS and CDR2 is YYNGEE. J was trimmed by 7 bases and V by 0 bases; bases with no gene match: 1. The CDR3 region is CASSVAGQGNSPLHF. The CDR3, as DNA: TGTGCCAGCAGCGTAGCGGGACAGGGGAATTCACCCCTCCACTTT.

The chain couples TRBV5-4 to TRBJ2-5; D perhaps matches TRBD1 (6 bases). The length of the CDR3 is 14 residues. Germline lookup yields CDR1 SGHNT and CDR2 YYREEE (reference sequence). The V gene lost 4 bases and the J gene lost 3 bases, with 13 bases spanning the gap. In nucleotides, the CDR3 is TGTGCCAGCAGCAACCGGGACACCGAAGAGACCCAGTACTTC. It yields the protein CASSNRDTEETQYF.